This TCR beta chain was recovered during a study of OX40 agonist ivuxolimab in advanced cancers. Study overall: Prior therapy, whether anti-PD-1, anti-PD-L1 or anti-CTLA-4, was allowed, and approximately 40% had some. Three patients responded partially, comprising one with hepatocellular carcinoma and two with cutaneous melanoma.

Sequenced by immunoSEQ multiplex PCR; TCRdb stores in-frame clones only, minus some. The sample consists of under 90,000 clones, 75% to 90% of them appearing once. There are 12 residues in the CDR3. V lost 4 bases, J lost 7 bases, and 12 bases lay in between. Germline V lookup: CDR1 SGHRS, CDR2 YFSETQ. The chain has TRBV5-1 and TRBJ2-7, with D tentatively TRBD1 (5 bases). This receptor was taken from an adult with an advanced solid tumor such as melanoma, head and neck, liver or kidney cancer. The sample here was CD4+ or CD8+ T cells sorted from blood, taken in a trial of the OX40 agonist ivuxolimab. CDR3 nucleotide sequence: TGCGCCAGCAGCCCAGACAGTCTTGAGCAGTACTTC. Encoded protein: CASSPDSLEQYF.